This T cell receptor (beta chain) was observed in a study of neurological immune-mediated disorders. Study-wide findings and caveats: HTLV-1-associated myelopathy had the most TCR clonal expansion, and multiple sclerosis had the least, less than healthy controls.

Over 190 million TCR-beta sequences from 15-18 subjects came out of each sequencing run. TCRdb ran MiXCR on the 5' RACE reads and lists one entry per CDR3 protein. This sample has about 46,000 distinct CDR3 sequences, with roughly 2% found just once. This clonotype was found many times. Its antigen is unknown. The sequencing input was PBMCs. The receptor was isolated from a middle-aged woman with multiple sclerosis.

CDR3 sequence reads: CSAFNEKLFF. In nucleotides, the CDR3 is TGCAGCGCGTTTAATGAAAAACTGTTTTTT. J is TRBJ1-4 and V is TRBV29-1; D remains ambiguous. Trimming took 7 bases from V and 4 from J, leaving 4 bases between them. The CDR3 sequence is 10 residues long. Looked up from germline, CDR1 is SQVTM and CDR2 is ANQGSEA.